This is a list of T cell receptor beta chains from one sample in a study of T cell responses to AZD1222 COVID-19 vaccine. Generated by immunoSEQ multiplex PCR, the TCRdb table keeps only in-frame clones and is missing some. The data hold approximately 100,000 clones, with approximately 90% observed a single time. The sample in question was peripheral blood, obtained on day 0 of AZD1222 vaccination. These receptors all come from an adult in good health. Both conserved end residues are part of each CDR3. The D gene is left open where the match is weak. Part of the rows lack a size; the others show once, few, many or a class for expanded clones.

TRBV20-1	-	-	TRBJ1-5	TGCAGTGCTAGAGTGGGGCAGCCCCAGCATTTT	CSARVGQPQHF
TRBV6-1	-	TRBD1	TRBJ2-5	TGTGCCAGCAGTACCGGGACAGGGGAGACCCAGTACTTC	CASSTGTGETQYF
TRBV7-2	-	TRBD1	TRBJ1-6	TGTGCCAGCAGCCGGAAGGGACAGGCTCAGGGGTCACCCCTCCACTTT	CASSRKGQAQGSPLHF
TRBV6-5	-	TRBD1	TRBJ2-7	TGTGCCAGCACCCCCGGGACAGGGCCTCAATACGAGCAGTACTTC	CASTPGTGPQYEQYF
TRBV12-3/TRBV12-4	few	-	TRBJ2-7	TGTGCCAGCAGTTTACGCCGTAGCGACGAGCAGTACTTC	CASSLRRSDEQYF
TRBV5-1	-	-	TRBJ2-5	TGCGCCAGCAGCTTGGGTTCCGGATTGAGTGAGACCCAGTACTTC	CASSLGSGLSETQYF
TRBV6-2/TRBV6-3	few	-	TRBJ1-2	TGTGCCAGCAGTTCAAACTGGGCCCGCTATGGCTACACCTTC	CASSSNWARYGYTF
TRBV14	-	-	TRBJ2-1	TGTGCCAGCAGCCAAGTTCTCCCGGGCAGCTACAATGAGCAGTTCTTC	CASSQVLPGSYNEQFF
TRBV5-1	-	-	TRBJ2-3	TGCGCCAGGCCTATACAGCTAAGCAGAGATACGCAGTATTTT	CARPIQLSRDTQYF
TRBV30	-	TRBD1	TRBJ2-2	TGTGCCTGGGGGGGACAGGGTGGATTGTTCACCGGGGAGCTGTTTTTT	CAWGGQGGLFTGELFF
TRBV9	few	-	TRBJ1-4	TGTGCCAGCAGCGCGGGGTTGGGAGCTAATGAAAAACTGTTTTTT	CASSAGLGANEKLFF
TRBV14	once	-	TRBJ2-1	TGTGCCAGCAGCCAAGGACTGAAGCAGTTCTTC	CASSQGLKQFF
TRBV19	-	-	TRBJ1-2	TGTGCCAGTAAAGGGACTTACTATGGCTACACCTTC	CASKGTYYGYTF
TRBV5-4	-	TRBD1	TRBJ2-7	TGTGCCAGCAGCCCGATCGGACAGGGTGGTTTAGGAGTCTACGAGCAGTACTTC	CASSPIGQGGLGVYEQYF
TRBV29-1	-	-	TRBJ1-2	TGCAGCGTGCCTGGCGTCTCATACAATGGCTACACCTTC	CSVPGVSYNGYTF
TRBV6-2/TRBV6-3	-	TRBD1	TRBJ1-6	TGTGCCAGCAGTTTGGGCAGGGGGTATTCACCCCTCCACTTT	CASSLGRGYSPLHF
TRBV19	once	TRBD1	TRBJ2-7	TGTGCCAGTAGTAGAGACCAGGGGGCGGGGGAGCAGTACTTC	CASSRDQGAGEQYF
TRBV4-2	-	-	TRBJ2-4	TGTGCCAGCAGCCAAGAGTCGATTGCCTCCGGCCTGGGGAACATTCAGTACTTC	CASSQESIASGLGNIQYF
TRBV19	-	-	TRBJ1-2	TGTGCCAGTAGTATGCAAGACAAGAACTATGGCTACACCTTC	CASSMQDKNYGYTF
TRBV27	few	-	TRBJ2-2	TGTGCCAGCAGCATCTATAACACCGGGGAGCTGTTTTTT	CASSIYNTGELFF
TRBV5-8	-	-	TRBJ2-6	TGTGCCAGCAGCTTGGAAGGAGGGGCTGGGGCCAACGTCCTGACTTTC	CASSLEGGAGANVLTF
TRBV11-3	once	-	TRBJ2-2	TGTGCCAGCAGCTTAGTCGGGGGTGCCGGGGAGCTGTTTTTT	CASSLVGGAGELFF
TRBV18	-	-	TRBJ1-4	TGTGCCAGCTCACGAAGTCAGGGATGGGCTAATGAAAAACTGTTTTTT	CASSRSQGWANEKLFF
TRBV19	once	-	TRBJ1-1	TGTGCCAGTAGTATAGTTGGCAGGGCCCTTGAAGCTTTCTTT	CASSIVGRALEAFF
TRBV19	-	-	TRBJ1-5	TGTGCCAGTAGTATAGATTCTACAGGATATCAGCCCCAGCATTTT	CASSIDSTGYQPQHF
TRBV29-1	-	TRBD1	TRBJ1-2	TGCAGCGTTGAGTATTGGGGACAGGGGGACGGCTACACCTTC	CSVEYWGQGDGYTF
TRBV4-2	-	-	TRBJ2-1	TGTGCCAGCAGCCAAGAGACCACTTCCTACAATGAGCAGTTCTTC	CASSQETTSYNEQFF
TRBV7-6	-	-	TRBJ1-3	TGTGCCAGCAGCTTAGCGCCTGGGTTCTCTGGAAACACCATATATTTT	CASSLAPGFSGNTIYF
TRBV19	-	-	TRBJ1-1	TGTGCCAGTAGTATAGGAAGTACGACGGTAGCTTTCTTT	CASSIGSTTVAFF
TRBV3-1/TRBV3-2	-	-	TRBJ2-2	TGTGCCAGCAGCCGGACTTTTGCGACGGGGGCGGGCACCGGGGAGCTGTTTTTT	CASSRTFATGAGTGELFF
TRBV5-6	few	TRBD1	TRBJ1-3	TGTGCCAGCCAGGACAGGGGATCCGGAAACACCATATATTTT	CASQDRGSGNTIYF
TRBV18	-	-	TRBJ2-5	TGTGCCAGCTCACCTGGGACTCACCAAGAGACCCAGTACTTC	CASSPGTHQETQYF
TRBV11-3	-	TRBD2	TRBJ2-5	TGTGCCAGCAGCTTTATGGGGGGGACGGGGGAGACCCAGTACTTC	CASSFMGGTGETQYF
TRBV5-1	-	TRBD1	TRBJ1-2	TGCGCCAGCAGCGCGTCCGGGACAGTTAACTATGGCTACACCTTC	CASSASGTVNYGYTF
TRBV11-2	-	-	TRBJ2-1	TGTGCCAGCAGCTTAGCAAGCGGCCCGTACAATGAGCAGTTCTTC	CASSLASGPYNEQFF
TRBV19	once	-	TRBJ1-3	TGTGCCAGTAGTATTACAGAAGTTGGAAACACCATATATTTT	CASSITEVGNTIYF
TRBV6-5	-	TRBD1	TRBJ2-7	TGTGCCAGCAGTCCCCGGGACAGGGGGCACGAGCAGTACTTC	CASSPRDRGHEQYF
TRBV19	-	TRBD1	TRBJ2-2	TGTGCCAGTAGTACCACAGGGGGGTTCACCGGGGAGCTGTTTTTT	CASSTTGGFTGELFF
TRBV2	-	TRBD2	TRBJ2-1	TGTGCCAGCAACCGGGAGGGCCTTAAAGATGAGCAGTTCTTC	CASNREGLKDEQFF
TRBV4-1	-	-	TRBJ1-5	TGCGCCAGCAGCCAAGTAGCGCCGAGCAATCAGCCCCAGCATTTT	CASSQVAPSNQPQHF
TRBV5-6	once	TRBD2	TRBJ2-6	TGTGCCAGCAGCTTTGGGGGGGTCCCCGTCCTGACTTTC	CASSFGGVPVLTF
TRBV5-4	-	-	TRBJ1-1	TGTGCCAGCAGCGGATACAGGATGATGAACACTGAAGCTTTCTTT	CASSGYRMMNTEAFF
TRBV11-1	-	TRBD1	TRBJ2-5	TGTGCCAGCACGACAGGGCGCTTGGAGACCCAGTACTTC	CASTTGRLETQYF
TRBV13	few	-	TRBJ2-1	TGTGCCAGCAGCTCCTGGGGACACCACAATGAGCAGTTCTTC	CASSSWGHHNEQFF
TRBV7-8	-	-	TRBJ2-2	TGTGCCAGCAGCTTAGTCCAGGGTTGGTCCGGGGAGCTGTTTTTT	CASSLVQGWSGELFF